Following are 28 T cell receptor beta chains from one sample sequenced in a study of blood T cell repertoires in COVID-19. Assay used: immunoSEQ multiplex PCR; TCRdb lists only in-frame clones, some missing. In the table there are some 140,000 clones, more than 65% of which are singletons. Sequencing used peripheral blood. The origin of the receptors is an elderly man with acute or convalescent COVID-19.

This rearrangement joins TRBV5-8 to TRBJ2-5, with a weak D call TRBD1 (6 bases). Germline CDR1 and CDR2: SGHTS and YDEGEE. Trimming pared 4 bases from V and 4 bases from J, leaving 11 bases between. The CDR3 runs 13 residues. The CDR3 nucleotides read TGTGCCAGCAGCCCTGGACAGACAGAGACCCAGTACTTC. This translates into CASSPGQTETQYF.

This clone has a single count. V gene TRBV5-5 combines with J gene TRBJ2-1; a possible D gene is TRBD2 (6 bases). Germline V gives CDR1 SGHKS, CDR2 YYEKEE (reference sequence). V was shortened by 3 bases and J by 0 bases, with 10 bases between the two germline ends. The CDR3 has 15 residues. DNA for the CDR3: TGTGCCAGCAGCTCCCGGGGGAGCTCCTACAATGAGCAGTTCTTC. This encodes CASSSRGSSYNEQFF.

The rearrangement joins TRBV30 to TRBJ2-7; 8 positions match TRBD1. The CDR3 has 13 residues. The V and J ends lost 7 bases and 6 bases, in that order; junction bases with no gene match: 11. Germline V gives CDR1 GTSNPN, CDR2 SVGIG (reference sequence). This CDR3 reads CAFSDRARGEQYF. The CDR3 DNA sequence: TGTGCCTTTTCGGACAGGGCGAGGGGCGAGCAGTACTTC.

The rearrangement links TRBV20-1 to TRBJ1-6; 7 bases align to TRBD1. Trimming cost V 3 bases and J 7 bases; bases outside gene matches: 3. The CDR3 has 13 amino acids. Germline V lookup: CDR1 DFQATT, CDR2 SNEGSKA (reference sequence). CDR3: CSASTGANSPLHF. The CDR3 region has the DNA TGCAGTGCTAGTACAGGGGCCAATTCACCCCTCCACTTT.

V usage is TRBV6-5 and J usage is TRBJ1-4; tentative D call: TRBD1 (5 bases). Germline V CDR1 and CDR2: MNHEY, SVGAGI. V was pared by 0 bases and J by 7 bases, with 9 bases between. The CDR3 extends over 14 amino acids. CDR3 in amino acids: CASSYSGAGEKLFF. The CDR3 nucleotides are TGTGCCAGCAGTTACTCAGGGGCAGGTGAAAAACTGTTTTTT.

The table lists this clone with a few counts. V is TRBV5-1 and J is TRBJ1-1, with a possible D match to TRBD1 (5 bases). V was clipped by 4 bases and J by 10 bases, with 23 bases between them. The CDR3 consists of 15 residues. Germline V gene data show CDR1 as SGHRS and CDR2 as YFSETQ. The CDR3 DNA follows: TGCGCCAGCAGCGGGACTCTAGCAGGGTCGGGTGTAGCTTTCTTT. The encoded protein is CASSGTLAGSGVAFF.

V is TRBV28 and J is TRBJ2-3; 11 bases match TRBD2. The ends lost 5 bases at V and 4 bases at J; junction bases unmatched: 11. There are 17 residues in the CDR3. The germline CDR1 and CDR2 sequences are MDHEN and SYDVKM. In DNA form, the CDR3 reads TGTGCCAGCAGTCCCCCGGGGCTAGCGGGGGGCCCAGATACGCAGTATTTT. Translation: CASSPPGLAGGPDTQYF.

This chain connects TRBV28 to TRBJ1-5, with D tentatively TRBD1 (5 bases). Looked up from germline, CDR1 is MDHEN and CDR2 is SYDVKM. The CDR3 spans 15 residues. V was cut by 6 bases and J by 1 base, with 13 bases left in between. The CDR3 protein is CASRLQELSNQPQHF. The CDR3 nucleotides are TGTGCCAGCAGACTACAGGAATTAAGCAATCAGCCCCAGCATTTT.

The chain couples TRBV7-2 to TRBJ1-6; 11 bases align to TRBD1. Trimming removed 3 bases from V and 10 bases from J; junction bases left unmatched: 2. CDR3 length: 14 residues. The germline CDR1 and CDR2 sequences are SGHTA and FQGNSA. The CDR3 loop is CASSFGTGGSPLHF. DNA of the CDR3: TGTGCCAGCAGCTTCGGGACAGGGGGATCACCCCTCCACTTT.

The J gene is TRBJ2-3, the V gene TRBV5-6, with TRBD2 matching over 8 bases. Germline CDR1 and CDR2: SGHDT and YYEEEE. Unmatched junction bases numbered 6, after V lost 4 bases and J lost 5 bases. The CDR3 runs 14 residues. The CDR3 is CASSPAGTRDTQYF. The CDR3 nucleotides read TGTGCCAGCAGCCCGGCCGGGACTAGAGATACGCAGTATTTT. Filled out from reference TRBV5-6 and TRBJ2-3, the complete variable domain reads DAGVTQSPTHLIKTRGQQVTLRCSPKSGHDTVSWYQQALGQGPQFIFQYYEEEERQRGNFPDRFSGHQFPNYSSELNVNALLLGDSALYLCASSPAGTRDTQYFGPGTRLTVL.

The V call is TRBV27, the J call TRBJ1-5, with unresolved D. Germline CDR1 reads MNHEY; CDR2 reads SMNVEV (reference sequence). The length of the CDR3 is 12 residues. Trimming removed 6 bases from V and 6 bases from J, with 9 bases in between. The CDR3 protein is CASSVPGQPQHF. The DNA of the CDR3 is TGTGCCAGCAGCGTACCCGGTCAGCCCCAGCATTTT.

A note on this clone: One end of the junction is discordant with germline, which a read error may explain. The rearrangement uses TRBV6-5 and TRBJ1-2; TRBD1 matches at 10 bases. From germline, CDR1 is MNHEY and CDR2 SVGAGI. The CDR3 loop spans 14 amino acids. The CDR3 loop reads CASSDSGTGDGYTF. Written as DNA, the CDR3 is TGTGCCAGCAGTGACTCCGGGACAGGGGACGGCTACACCTTC.

This clone was recorded only once. CDR3: CATADGRGSQNQPQHF. In DNA form, the CDR3 reads TGTGCCACCGCGGACGGCCGGGGATCACAAAATCAGCCCCAGCATTTT. V gene TRBV24-1 combines with J gene TRBJ1-5; D uncertain. With 9 bases removed from V and 4 bases from J, the gap between germline ends came to 21 bases. Germline loops: CDR1 KGHDR, CDR2 SFDVKD. The CDR3 contains 16 residues.

V usage is TRBV5-5 and J usage is TRBJ2-1; no reliable D call. The CDR3 is 14 residues long. The V gene lost 2 bases and the J gene lost 5 bases, with 11 bases spanning the gap. Germline loops: CDR1 SGHKS, CDR2 YYEKEE (reference sequence). Here the CDR3 reads CASSFISGNNEQFF. The DNA for the CDR3 is TGTGCCAGCAGCTTTATTTCAGGTAACAATGAGCAGTTCTTC.

The genes are TRBV3-1 (or the pseudogene TRBV3-2) and TRBJ1-2; 7 bases map to TRBD1. Per germline, CDR1 LGHDT and CDR2 YNNKEL (reference sequence). CDR3 size: 14 residues. V lost 6 bases and J lost 6; bases outside the gene matches: 10. CDR3 coding DNA: TGTGCCAGCAGACGAGACAGGGCGGCTGATGGCTACACCTTC. Translating gives CASRRDRAADGYTF.

Note on this clone: Relative to the germline gene, one junction end is altered; a read error may explain this. The rearrangement joins TRBV12-3 or TRBV12-4 to TRBJ1-2; 7 bases agree with TRBD1. The CDR3 is made up of 12 amino acids. The CDR3: CASSVREGGGSF. The CDR3 nucleotides read TGTGCCAGCAGTGTCCGGGAAGGGGGCGGTAGCTTC.

The rearrangement uses TRBV6-5 and TRBJ2-2, with a weak D call TRBD2 (6 bases). The V gene's germline CDR1 is MNHEY and CDR2 SVGAGI. CDR3 length: 14 amino acids. The V and J ends lost 7 bases and 5 bases respectively, with 14 bases between them. The CDR3 loop is CASNRGRGTGELFF. The DNA for the CDR3 is TGTGCCAGCAACCGGGGGAGAGGAACCGGGGAGCTGTTTTTT.

The chain is built from TRBV5-4 and TRBJ1-5; tentatively, D is TRBD1 (5 bases). With 3 bases removed from V and 5 bases from J, the gap between germline ends came to 12 bases. This CDR3 is built from 14 residues. Germline values: CDR1 SGHNT, CDR2 YYREEE (reference sequence). CDR3 residues: CASSSAGYDQPQHF. The CDR3 DNA reads TGTGCCAGCAGCTCGGCAGGGTACGATCAGCCCCAGCATTTT. Combining the CDR3 with reference TRBV5-4 and TRBJ1-5 gives the whole variable domain ETGVTQSPTHLIKTRGQQVTLRCSSQSGHNTVSWYQQALGQGPQFIFQYYREEENGRGNFPPRFSGLQFPNYSSELNVNALELDDSALYLCASSSAGYDQPQHFGDGTRLSIL.

The rearrangement uses TRBV6-4 and TRBJ1-4; 7 nucleotides align to TRBD1. The V segment lost 2 bases and the J segment 10 bases; nucleotides outside the gene matches: 4. This CDR3 spans 13 amino acids. Germline CDR1 is MRHNA and CDR2 is SNTAGT. In nucleotides, the CDR3 is TGTGCCAGCAGTGACAACCAGGGGGGAAAACTGTTTTTT. Protein product: CASSDNQGGKLFF.

The CDR3 loop is CASSQDRASGGALSSYNEQFF. Here the CDR3 DNA reads TGTGCCAGCAGCCAAGATAGGGCTAGCGGGGGGGCCTTGAGCTCCTACAATGAGCAGTTCTTC. The chain carries TRBV3-1 (or the pseudogene TRBV3-2) and TRBJ2-1; 12 bases fit TRBD2. The ends lost 0 bases at V and 0 bases at J; junction bases unmatched: 12. Germline assignment: CDR1 LGHDT and CDR2 YNNKEL (reference sequence). The CDR3 sequence is 21 residues long.

The chain links TRBV6-4 to TRBJ1-2; maybe TRBD1 (6 bases). The CDR3 contains 14 residues. Trimming removed 9 bases from V and 2 bases from J, with 16 bases in between. CDR1 is MRHNA, CDR2 SNTAGT, per germline. As DNA, the CDR3 is TGTGCCAGTAAACAGGGTCCCGACAACTATGGCTACACCTTC. As protein: CASKQGPDNYGYTF.

V is TRBV4-2 and J is TRBJ2-7, with 9 bases fitting TRBD1. From germline, CDR1 is LGHNA and CDR2 YNFKEQ. This CDR3 has 19 amino acids. Losses at the gene ends were 0 bases for V and 3 bases for J; bases not matched to a gene: 15. CDR3 loop: CASSQDGGLGDREIYEQYF. CDR3 DNA sequence: TGTGCCAGCAGCCAAGATGGAGGCTTAGGGGACAGGGAAATCTACGAGCAGTACTTC.

J is TRBJ2-6 and V is TRBV9; 9 positions agree with TRBD1. The germline V gene has CDR1 SGDLS and CDR2 YYNGEE. The CDR3 is 17 residues long. V gave up 3 bases and J gave up 0 bases; unmatched junction bases: 4. The chain's CDR3 is CASSAQGATSGANVLTF. CDR3 sequence (DNA): TGTGCCAGCAGCGCACAGGGGGCTACCTCTGGGGCCAACGTCCTGACTTTC.

The chain uses TRBV20-1 and TRBJ2-3; no clear D. The V end was cut by 3 bases, the J end by 4 bases, with 11 bases between. Looked up from germline, CDR1 is DFQATT and CDR2 is SNEGSKA (reference sequence). This CDR3 contains 13 residues. The DNA of the CDR3 is TGCAGTGCTAGTCGCGTTACCGCAGATACGCAGTATTTT. Translated, it gives CSASRVTADTQYF.

The V gene is TRBV2, the J gene TRBJ2-7, with D maybe TRBD1 (5 bases). V was pared by 6 bases and J by 6 bases, with 18 bases between. Germline loops: CDR1 SNHLY, CDR2 FYNNEI. This CDR3 has 14 residues. This chain's CDR3 is CASRKLQGSPEQYF. CDR3 DNA sequence: TGTGCCAGCAGAAAGCTCCAGGGTTCTCCCGAGCAGTACTTC.

The chain carries TRBV28 and TRBJ2-1; the D gene is possibly TRBD2 (5 bases). With 6 bases removed from V and 4 bases from J, the gap between germline ends came to 10 bases. The CDR3 sequence is 13 residues long. Germline assignment: CDR1 MDHEN and CDR2 SYDVKM. The CDR3 DNA reads as TGTGCCAGCAGACTGGACTGGTACAATGAGCAGTTCTTC. It translates to CASRLDWYNEQFF.

This clone showed up just once. CDR3 nucleotides: TGTGCCAGCAGCAACAGGGGTGGGTCTGGAAACACCATATATTTT. Its translation: CASSNRGGSGNTIYF. V gene TRBV11-3 combines with J gene TRBJ1-3; 7 bases match TRBD1. The CDR3 contains 15 residues. Germline trimming cut 5 bases from V and 1 base from J; bases unmatched to any gene: 5. The germline gives CDR1 SGHNT, CDR2 YENEEA.

The chain joins TRBV7-9 to TRBJ2-2; TRBD1 matches 8 bases. This CDR3 region has 14 residues. From germline, CDR1 is SEHNR and CDR2 FQNEAQ (reference sequence). Germline trimming cut 8 bases from V and 5 bases from J; bases unmatched to any gene: 7. The CDR3 bases are TGTGCCAGCCTGCAGGGGGCCGGGACCGGGGAGCTGTTTTTT. Translation: CASLQGAGTGELFF.